These 27 T cell receptor beta chains were all obtained from the same sample, sequenced in a study of T cell responses to AZD1222 COVID-19 vaccine. The protocol was immunoSEQ multiplex PCR, while the TCRdb copy is restricted to in-frame clones and leaves out a portion. Among 90,000 to 150,000 clones, less than 90% were seen once, and the ten largest hold 2% to 3%. The material sequenced was peripheral blood, taken on day 0 of AZD1222 vaccination. The receptors were gathered from an adult in good health.

This chain joins TRBV7-8 and TRBJ2-7; D is undetermined. V was cut by 1 base and J by 0 bases, with 4 bases left in between. This CDR3 has 13 amino acids. Germline assignment: CDR1 SGHVS and CDR2 FQNEAQ. DNA of the CDR3: TGTGCCAGCAGCTTAGGGGCCTCCTACGAGCAGTACTTC. The encoded protein is CASSLGASYEQYF.

The V call is TRBV28, the J call TRBJ2-7, with 8 bases matching TRBD1. The CDR3 spans 12 residues. CDR1 is MDHEN, CDR2 SYDVKM, per germline. With V trimmed by 8 bases and J by 4 bases, 4 bases remained unmatched. The CDR3 coding sequence is TGTGCCAGCCGGGGACAGGTTTACGAGCAGTACTTC. Translating it yields CASRGQVYEQYF.

This chain links TRBV3-1 (or the pseudogene TRBV3-2) with TRBJ1-2; D is ambiguous. The CDR3 sequence is 14 residues long. The V end lost 4 bases, the J end lost 2 bases, and 11 bases lay between the germline ends. Germline V gives CDR1 LGHDT, CDR2 YNNKEL (reference sequence). This CDR3 reads CASSPRRGNYGYTF. CDR3 DNA sequence: TGTGCCAGCAGCCCTAGGCGGGGAAACTATGGCTACACCTTC.

The rearrangement uses TRBV3-1 (or the pseudogene TRBV3-2) and TRBJ1-1; no definite D call. The CDR3 spans 13 residues. V was trimmed by 1 base and J by 7 bases, leaving 10 bases between them. Germline V CDR1 and CDR2: LGHDT, YNNKEL (reference sequence). CDR3 sequence (DNA): TGTGCCAGCAGCCAAGGGACGAGGAGTGAAGCTTTCTTT. It yields the protein CASSQGTRSEAFF.

The rearrangement joins TRBV5-4 to TRBJ2-2; 12 bases are a match to TRBD2. Germline trimming cut 4 bases from V and 4 bases from J; bases unmatched to any gene: 5. The CDR3 is made up of 16 amino acids. Germline V lookup: CDR1 SGHNT, CDR2 YYREEE (reference sequence). The CDR3 loop reads CASSPGLAGPTGELFF. The DNA of the CDR3 is TGTGCCAGCAGCCCTGGACTAGCGGGACCCACCGGGGAGCTGTTTTTT.

The chain is built from TRBV6-2 or TRBV6-3 and TRBJ2-1; 13 bases map to TRBD2. The junction had 5 bases not matched to a gene; V was cut back by 2 bases and J by 1 base. The CDR3 runs to 18 residues. Germline assignment: CDR1 MNHEY and CDR2 SVGEGT. CDR3 amino acids: CASSYRRTSGSSYNEQFF. CDR3 DNA: TGTGCCAGCAGTTACCGCAGGACTAGCGGGAGTTCCTACAATGAGCAGTTCTTC.

V and J are TRBV7-2 and TRBJ1-5; D not certain. Germline loops: CDR1 SGHTA, CDR2 FQGNSA. This CDR3 has 15 residues. Between the trimmed V and J ends, which lost 2 bases and 7 bases, there was a span of 15 bases. CDR3 in DNA: TGTGCCAGCAGCTTAAAGGGAGAAGGAGGCCAGCCCCAGCATTTT. Residues: CASSLKGEGGQPQHF.

This chain links TRBV5-4 with TRBJ2-3; D may correspond to TRBD1 or TRBD2 (5 bases each). Between the trimmed V and J ends, which lost 4 bases and 0 bases, there was a span of 15 bases. CDR1 and CDR2 from the germline V gene are SGHNT and YYREEE (reference sequence). The CDR3 runs 16 residues. The CDR3: CASSPWDEPSTDTQYF. CDR3 coding DNA: TGTGCCAGCAGCCCCTGGGACGAGCCTAGCACAGATACGCAGTATTTT.

This chain links TRBV5-1 with TRBJ1-1, with 8 bases identical to TRBD1. After removal of 5 bases from V and 0 bases from J, the junction contained 9 bases not matched to a gene. Germline V gives CDR1 SGHRS, CDR2 YFSETQ. The CDR3 has 16 residues. CDR3: CASSVNSGQVNTEAFF. In nucleotides, the CDR3 is TGCGCCAGCAGTGTTAACTCGGGACAGGTGAACACTGAAGCTTTCTTT.

The chain has TRBV14 and TRBJ1-2; D gene uncertain. This CDR3 is 12 amino acids long. Germline CDR1 reads SGHDN; CDR2 reads FVKESK. The ends were cut back, 0 bases at V and 1 base at J, with 0 bases in the middle. CDR3: CASSQDNYGYTF. CDR3 in DNA: TGTGCCAGCAGCCAAGATAACTATGGCTACACCTTC. Variable domain in full (rest from reference TRBV14 and TRBJ1-2): EAGVTQFPSHSVIEKGQTVTLRCDPISGHDNLYWYRRVMGKEIKFLLHFVKESKQDESGMPNNRFLAERTGGTYSTLKVQPAELEDSGVYFCASSQDNYGYTFGSGTRLTVV.

The chain carries TRBV6-5 and TRBJ2-7, with 8 bases identical to TRBD1. The CDR3 covers 15 residues. V trimming: 6 bases; J trimming: 2 bases; junction bases outside the gene matches: 9. Germline CDR1 and CDR2: MNHEY and SVGAGI. The CDR3 is CASSDPGQVAYEQYF. The CDR3 DNA sequence: TGTGCCAGCAGCGATCCGGGACAGGTCGCCTACGAGCAGTACTTC.

The gene calls are TRBV7-8 and TRBJ1-2, with unresolved D. Trimming removed 0 bases at V and 2 bases at J, with 4 bases between. This CDR3 region has 13 residues. Germline values: CDR1 SGHVS, CDR2 FQNEAQ. The CDR3 spells CASSLADNYGYTF. The DNA of the CDR3 is TGTGCCAGCAGCTTAGCGGACAACTATGGCTACACCTTC. The whole variable domain, remainder taken from reference TRBV7-8 and TRBJ1-2, is GAGVSQSPRYKVAKRGQDVALRCDPISGHVSLFWYQQALGQGPEFLTYFQNEAQLDKSGLPSDRFFAERPEGSVSTLKIQRTQQEDSAVYLCASSLADNYGYTFGSGTRLTVV.

This rearrangement joins TRBV29-1 to TRBJ2-6; no firm D call. This CDR3 region has 13 residues. Trimming took off 4 bases at V and 1 base at J, with 5 bases between the two ends. Per germline, CDR1 SQVTM and CDR2 ANQGSEA. The CDR3 DNA sequence: TGCAGCGTTGCCGGGTCTGGGGCCAACGTCCTGACTTTC. This gives the protein CSVAGSGANVLTF.

The chain employs TRBV5-6 and TRBJ1-6; D not certain. V lost 2 bases and J lost 9, with 6 bases in between. Germline CDR1 is SGHDT and CDR2 is YYEEEE. This CDR3 spans 12 amino acids. Here the CDR3 DNA reads TGTGCCAGCAGCTTCCAACTTTCACCCCTCCACTTT. This sequence encodes CASSFQLSPLHF.

The V call is TRBV5-1, the J call TRBJ2-7; TRBD1 is a possible D gene (5 bases). This CDR3 spans 15 amino acids. V was trimmed by 4 bases and J by 0 bases, leaving 14 bases between them. In germline, CDR1 is SGHRS, CDR2 YFSETQ. CDR3 in amino acids: CASSQGTAVSYEQYF. For the CDR3, the DNA is TGCGCCAGCAGCCAGGGAACAGCCGTCTCCTACGAGCAGTACTTC.

The CDR3 sequence: CASTPGLAAYQETQYF. CDR3 nucleotides: TGTGCCAGCACCCCGGGACTAGCGGCTTACCAAGAGACCCAGTACTTC. The chain has TRBV6-2 or TRBV6-3 and TRBJ2-5; TRBD2 aligns across 11 bases. Germline V lookup: CDR1 MNHEY, CDR2 SVGEGT. Germline trimming cut 7 bases from V and 0 bases from J; bases unmatched to any gene: 7. The CDR3 spans 16 residues.

J is TRBJ2-7 and V is TRBV2; TRBD2 aligns across 10 bases. CDR3 length: 14 residues. Per the germline V gene, CDR1 is SNHLY and CDR2 is FYNNEI. The J segment lost 2 bases and the V segment lost 6 bases, leaving 4 bases of the junction unmatched. The CDR3 protein is CASRGLAGAYEQYF. CDR3 nucleotide sequence: TGTGCCAGCAGGGGCCTAGCGGGAGCCTACGAGCAGTACTTC.

The V call is TRBV10-3, the J call TRBJ1-2, with a possible D match to TRBD1 (5 bases). V was cut by 7 bases and J by 2 bases, with 14 bases left in between. Germline assignment: CDR1 ENHRY and CDR2 SYGVKD. The CDR3 runs to 14 residues. The CDR3 sequence: CAITRGQGNYGYTF. The CDR3 nucleotides are TGTGCCATCACTCGAGGGCAGGGCAACTATGGCTACACCTTC.

Only one count was recorded for this clone. The V call is TRBV6-5, the J call TRBJ1-1; D uncertain. Germline CDR1 MNHEY, CDR2 SVGAGI. The germline V and J ends were trimmed by 5 bases and 6 bases, with 13 bases remaining between them. CDR3 length: 13 amino acids. In DNA, the CDR3 is TGTGCCAGCAGTAGTGGAGGGATGCCTGAAGCTTTCTTT. It encodes CASSSGGMPEAFF.

The count of this clone is one. This sequence joins TRBV5-1 and TRBJ2-3, with TRBD2 identical over 10 bases. Germline CDR1 and CDR2: SGHRS and YFSETQ. Trimming took 0 bases from V and 8 from J; bases not matched to a gene: 6. The CDR3 is 15 amino acids. CDR3 DNA sequence: TGCGCCAGCAGCTTGGTAGCTAGCGGGAGAGGTACGCAGTATTTT. Protein product: CASSLVASGRGTQYF.

The CDR3: CASSQDFGRQYF. For the CDR3, the DNA is TGTGCCAGCAGCCAAGATTTCGGGAGACAGTACTTC. The chain has TRBV3-1 (or the pseudogene TRBV3-2) and TRBJ2-7; D is perhaps TRBD2 (6 bases). V lost 0 bases to trimming and J lost 10 bases, with 10 bases between them. The CDR3 is made up of 12 amino acids. Germline V gives CDR1 LGHDT, CDR2 YNNKEL (reference sequence).

This chain links TRBV30 with TRBJ2-7, with D tentatively TRBD2 (6 bases). Germline lookup yields CDR1 GTSNPN and CDR2 SVGIG (reference sequence). The CDR3 sequence is 15 residues long. The V gene lost 1 base and the J gene lost 3 bases, with 16 bases spanning the gap. DNA for the CDR3: TGTGCCTGGAGTGGGGTGGGGACGGGGGTCTACGAGCAGTACTTC. Its translation: CAWSGVGTGVYEQYF.

This clone was seen more than once but under ten times. The chain uses TRBV11-2 and TRBJ2-5, with 7 bases aligning to TRBD1. Looked up from germline, CDR1 is SGHAT and CDR2 is FQNNGV. V gave up 5 bases and J gave up 5 bases; unmatched junction bases: 11. CDR3 length equals 15 residues. CDR3 in DNA: TGTGCCAGCAGCCTCGGGGACAGTCAGGCGGAGACCCAGTACTTC. As protein: CASSLGDSQAETQYF. Filled out from reference TRBV11-2 and TRBJ2-5, the complete variable domain reads EAGVAQSPRYKIIEKRQSVAFWCNPISGHATLYWYQQILGQGPKLLIQFQNNGVVDDSQLPKDRFSAERLKGVDSTLKIQPAKLEDSAVYLCASSLGDSQAETQYFGPGTRLLVL.

This chain connects TRBV30 to TRBJ1-5; D unclear. Per the germline V gene, CDR1 is GTSNPN and CDR2 is SVGIG (reference sequence). Trimming left V 1 base short and J 7 bases short, with 14 bases between. The CDR3 contains 14 residues. The CDR3 bases are TGTGCCTGGAGTGCCCCGGGAACGGGGCAGCCCCAGCATTTT. The encoded protein is CAWSAPGTGQPQHF.

The J gene is TRBJ2-7, the V gene TRBV7-2; 7 nucleotides line up with TRBD2. Trimming took 5 bases from V and 6 from J; bases not matched to a gene: 7. CDR1 and CDR2 from the germline V gene are SGHTA and FQGNSA. This CDR3 spans 13 amino acids. CDR3 nucleotide sequence: TGTGCCAGCAGCCACAGGTGGGGGGGCGAGCAGTACTTC. Protein: CASSHRWGGEQYF.

The V and J genes are TRBV2 and TRBJ2-3; a possible D gene is TRBD2 (5 bases). The V gene's germline CDR1 is SNHLY and CDR2 FYNNEI. This CDR3 contains 13 residues. Trimming pared 1 base from V and 8 bases from J, leaving 10 bases between. DNA for the CDR3: TGTGCCAGCAGTGAAGTGCCTCGGGGTACGCAGTATTTT. Protein: CASSEVPRGTQYF.

This clone appeared once. This rearrangement joins TRBV19 to TRBJ1-6, with 8 nucleotides matching TRBD1. CDR3 size: 15 residues. Germline CDR1 and CDR2: LNHDA and SQIVND (reference sequence). With 6 bases clipped from V and 9 bases from J, the junction kept 10 bases outside the gene matches. CDR3 nucleotide sequence: TGTGCCAGTAGCCCGGGACAGGTCAGCGGTTCACCCCTCCACTTT. Protein sequence: CASSPGQVSGSPLHF. Drawing the rest from reference TRBV19 and TRBJ1-6, the complete variable domain is DGGITQSPKYLFRKEGQNVTLSCEQNLNHDAMYWYRQDPGQGLRLIYYSQIVNDFQKGDIAEGYSVSREKKESFPLTVTSAQKNPTAFYLCASSPGQVSGSPLHFGNGTRLTVT.